This T cell receptor beta chain is from a study of human T cells and chemical hapten exposure. TCRdb re-derived calls from the RACE reads in MiXCR, one entry per CDR3 protein. The table includes 300,000 to 450,000 distinct CDR3 sequences, around 5% detected once. Trimming shortened V by 5 bases and J by 5 bases, and 19 bases separated the two germline ends. The CDR3 extends over 16 amino acids. Germline V gene sequence: CDR1 MNHEY, CDR2 SMNVEV (reference sequence). Time point of the sample: patch test 1, 2 weeks after DPC sensitization. Stated treatment: therapeutic diphenylcyclopropenone sensitization with weekly scalp DPC.

The chain recombines TRBV27 with TRBJ2-1, with D possibly being TRBD1 (6 bases). The specimen comprised whole blood, sampled in connection with sensitization to the hapten diphenylcyclopropenone (DPC). The TCR sequence derives from a woman aged 45-65 years with alopecia areata. Some clones in this sample may be carry-over from other donors' samples. CDR3 nucleotide sequence: TGTGCCAGCAGTCTACAAGCTCGACAGGCTAACAATGAGCAGTTCTTC. Its protein is CASSLQARQANNEQFF.